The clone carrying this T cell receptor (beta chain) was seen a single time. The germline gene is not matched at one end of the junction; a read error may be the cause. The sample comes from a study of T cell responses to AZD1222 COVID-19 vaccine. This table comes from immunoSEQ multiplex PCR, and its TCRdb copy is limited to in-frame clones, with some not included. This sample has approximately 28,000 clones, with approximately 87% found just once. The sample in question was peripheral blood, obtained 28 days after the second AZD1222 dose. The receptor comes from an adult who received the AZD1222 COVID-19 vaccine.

This chain's CDR3 is CASSLNSRVGVGPQYF. As DNA, the CDR3 is TGTGCTAGCAGCTTAAACAGCAGGGTGGGAGTTGGTCCGCAGTATTTT. This sequence joins TRBV7-7 and TRBJ2-3; D may be TRBD1 or TRBD2 (5 bases each). The CDR3 is made up of 16 amino acids. Looked up from germline, CDR1 is SSHAT and CDR2 is FNYEAQ (reference sequence).